The clone carrying this TCR beta chain was counted a few times. Its antigen is not identified. The data belong to a study of T cells after yellow fever vaccination. Trimming left V 1 base short and J 0 bases short, with 7 bases between. Germline V lookup: CDR1 SEHNR, CDR2 FQNEAQ (reference sequence). The CDR3 sequence is 15 residues long. 5'RACE template switching produced TCR cDNA carrying a universal primer site and UMIs. Using its own MiXCR run on the 5' RACE reads, TCRdb lists one record per CDR3 protein. Counted here are roughly 160,000 distinct CDR3 sequences, roughly 8.8% occurring once; the ten biggest clones make up around 33%. Study observations and caveats: Sorted repertoires could include abundant contaminating clonotypes from bulk cells. A large majority of primary-vaccination clones showed up again after the booster (approximately 95% CD4, approximately 90% CD8).

The sequenced sample was CD8+ T cells sorted from PBMCs, obtained 45 days after the yellow fever booster vaccination. The sequence came from a man between 18 and 29 years old who received the YFV17D yellow fever vaccine. The V gene is TRBV7-9, the J gene TRBJ2-1; no definite D call. For the CDR3, the DNA is TGTGCCAGCAGCTTAGTGTGGAGCTCCTACAATGAGCAGTTCTTC. It codes for CASSLVWSSYNEQFF.